One and the same sample provided the 18 T cell receptor beta chains below, sequenced in a study of T cell responses to AZD1222 COVID-19 vaccine (dated by TCRdb to the early 2020s). The label giving this sample's time point can be read as: baseline before first vaccination. The method behind the library was the immunoSEQ multiplex PCR assay. In its TCRdb copy, this immuneACCESS table keeps in-frame sequences only and misses some clones. Where compared with another copy, unresolved V genes explain less than half of these, and the others have no known cause. This sample lists about 180,000 clones; about 91% were detected once. In total, the top ten clones hold approximately 0.5% of the sample. The sequences come from peripheral blood, collected on day 0 of AZD1222 vaccination. All receptors come from an adult in good health.

The chain links TRBV14 to TRBJ2-3, with 7 bases fitting TRBD2. Unmatched junction bases numbered 10, after V lost 3 bases and J lost 4 bases. The CDR3 runs to 16 residues. CDR1 and CDR2 (germline): SGHDN, FVKESK. CDR3 coding DNA: TGTGCCAGCAGCCATTACGCGGGAGATCTCCCAGATACGCAGTATTTT. Translation gives CASSHYAGDLPDTQYF.

The rearrangement joins TRBV5-8 to TRBJ2-2, with 8 bases that match TRBD1. Germline V gene sequence: CDR1 SGHTS, CDR2 YDEGEE. The CDR3 spans 15 residues. Unmatched junction bases numbered 4, after V lost 6 bases and J lost 0 bases. The CDR3 nucleotides read TGTGCCAGCACGGACAGGGCCTCGAACACCGGGGAGCTGTTTTTT. Translating it yields CASTDRASNTGELFF. Filled out from reference TRBV5-8 and TRBJ2-2, the complete variable domain reads EAGVTQSPTHLIKTRGQQATLRCSPISGHTSVYWYQQALGLGLQFLLWYDEGEERNRGNFPPRFSGRQFPNYSSELNVNALELEDSALYLCASTDRASNTGELFFGEGSRLTVL.

The gene calls are TRBV11-2 and TRBJ2-7; 11 bases line up with TRBD1. CDR3 length: 15 residues. Germline V gene lookup returns CDR1 SGHAT and CDR2 FQNNGV. Trimming at V came to 5 bases and at J to 2 bases, leaving 5 bases not matched to a gene. The CDR3 loop reads CASSHRDRGAYEQYF. In DNA form, the CDR3 reads TGTGCCAGCAGCCACCGGGACAGGGGGGCCTACGAGCAGTACTTC. Supplemented by reference TRBV11-2 and TRBJ2-7, the full variable domain reads EAGVAQSPRYKIIEKRQSVAFWCNPISGHATLYWYQQILGQGPKLLIQFQNNGVVDDSQLPKDRFSAERLKGVDSTLKIQPAKLEDSAVYLCASSHRDRGAYEQYFGPGTRLTVT.

The CDR3 loop is CAWSVGGRWEKLFF. CDR3 sequence (DNA): TGTGCCTGGAGTGTAGGGGGGCGGTGGGAAAAACTGTTTTTT. The chain joins TRBV30 to TRBJ1-4; TRBD1 is a possible D gene (6 bases). The V gene lost 0 bases and the J gene lost 8 bases, with 13 bases spanning the gap. Germline V gene lookup returns CDR1 GTSNPN and CDR2 SVGIG (reference sequence). CDR3 length: 14 residues.

The gene calls are TRBV27 and TRBJ1-3, with D hard to call. Trimming stripped 3 bases from V and 1 base from J, with 13 bases between. Germline lookup yields CDR1 MNHEY and CDR2 SMNVEV (reference sequence). This CDR3 spans 16 amino acids. The CDR3 spells CASSLVRPESGNTIYF. For the CDR3, the DNA is TGTGCCAGCAGTTTGGTGAGGCCAGAGTCTGGAAACACCATATATTTT.

The rearrangement links TRBV10-1 to TRBJ2-1; maybe TRBD1 (6 bases). Germline V lookup: CDR1 WNHNN, CDR2 SYGVQD (reference sequence). This CDR3 has 16 amino acids. Trimming removed 3 bases from V and 2 bases from J, with 14 bases in between. CDR3 sequence: CASSDRGGAAYNEQFF. CDR3 in DNA: TGCGCCAGCAGTGACAGGGGCGGAGCTGCCTACAATGAGCAGTTCTTC.

The chain links TRBV7-2 to TRBJ1-5; maybe TRBD1 (6 bases). Germline lookup yields CDR1 SGHTA and CDR2 FQGNSA. Trimming shortened V by 2 bases and J by 5 bases, and 10 bases separated the two germline ends. CDR3 length equals 14 residues. The DNA for the CDR3 is TGTGCCAGCAGCTTATTGGGACAAGATCAGCCCCAGCATTTT. Protein sequence: CASSLLGQDQPQHF.

V is TRBV11-1 and J is TRBJ1-2, with D hard to call. The germline CDR1 and CDR2 sequences are SGHAT and FQDESV (reference sequence). Trimming removed 0 bases at V and 4 bases at J, with 18 bases between. This CDR3 spans 17 amino acids. The CDR3 DNA is TGTGCCAGCAGCTTAGCCTCGGCAGCGACTATCACCTATGGCTACACCTTC. The encoded protein is CASSLASAATITYGYTF.

The chain has TRBV2 and TRBJ1-2; D gene uncertain. The germline V gene encodes CDR1 SNHLY and CDR2 FYNNEI. The CDR3 consists of 12 residues. V was trimmed by 4 bases and J by 3 bases, leaving 6 bases between them. The CDR3 spells CASSGGDYGYTF. The CDR3 coding sequence is TGTGCCAGCAGTGGAGGCGACTATGGCTACACCTTC.

The chain is built from TRBV30 and TRBJ1-2, with 7 bases identical to TRBD1. This CDR3 contains 13 residues. Germline V gene sequence: CDR1 GTSNPN, CDR2 SVGIG (reference sequence). The ends lost 6 bases at V and 4 bases at J; junction bases unmatched: 8. CDR3 sequence reads: CACPDRLGYGYTF. The CDR3 DNA is TGTGCCTGCCCGGACAGGCTCGGCTATGGCTACACCTTC.

The chain links TRBV5-1 to TRBJ2-2; tentatively, D is TRBD2 (6 bases). Looked up from germline, CDR1 is SGHRS and CDR2 is YFSETQ. The V end was cut by 4 bases, the J end by 4 bases, with 14 bases between. CDR3 length equals 15 residues. The CDR3 loop is CASSEYRDSTGELFF. The CDR3 DNA follows: TGCGCCAGCAGCGAATACCGGGACTCCACCGGGGAGCTGTTTTTT.

This chain connects TRBV30 to TRBJ1-1; unclear D gene. Germline V gene lookup returns CDR1 GTSNPN and CDR2 SVGIG (reference sequence). This CDR3 is 14 amino acids long. V lost 4 bases and J lost 4, with 16 bases in between. The CDR3 loop reads CAWTQVRGGTEAFF. The CDR3 DNA sequence: TGTGCCTGGACCCAAGTACGGGGAGGCACTGAAGCTTTCTTT.

In this sample, this clone turned up once. The chain couples TRBV7-6 to TRBJ1-5, with D maybe TRBD1 (5 bases). Germline CDR1 is SGHVS and CDR2 is FNYEAQ. V lost 5 bases, J lost 0 bases, and 11 bases lay in between. The CDR3 sequence is 15 residues long. CDR3 sequence: CASSPLGGSNQPQHF. CDR3 in DNA: TGTGCCAGCAGCCCCCTGGGGGGTAGCAATCAGCCCCAGCATTTT. Combining the CDR3 with reference TRBV7-6 and TRBJ1-5 gives the whole variable domain GAGVSQSPRYKVTKRGQDVALRCDPISGHVSLYWYRQALGQGPEFLTYFNYEAQQDKSGLPNDRFSAERPEGSISTLTIQRTEQRDSAMYRCASSPLGGSNQPQHFGDGTRLSIL.

The chain carries TRBV6-4 and TRBJ2-7; D remains unclear. This CDR3 has 15 residues. The V gene lost 6 bases and the J gene lost 6 bases, with 21 bases spanning the gap. Germline CDR1 reads MRHNA; CDR2 reads SNTAGT. CDR3 sequence reads: CASRFPPRIAGEQYF. DNA for the CDR3: TGTGCCAGCAGATTCCCCCCAAGGATTGCCGGCGAGCAGTACTTC.

This clone was found once. The chain has TRBV5-5 and TRBJ1-2; D is undetermined. This CDR3 has 14 amino acids. V was cut by 0 bases and J by 4 bases, with 10 bases left in between. Germline assignment: CDR1 SGHKS and CDR2 YYEKEE (reference sequence). The CDR3 loop reads CASSLAPGSYGYTF. The CDR3 nucleotides are TGTGCCAGCAGCTTGGCTCCGGGATCCTATGGCTACACCTTC. Together with reference TRBV5-5 and TRBJ1-2, the CDR3 gives the full variable domain: DAGVTQSPTHLIKTRGQQVTLRCSPISGHKSVSWYQQVLGQGPQFIFQYYEKEERGRGNFPDRFSARQFPNYSSELNVNALLLGDSALYLCASSLAPGSYGYTFGSGTRLTVV.

The rearrangement uses TRBV11-3 and TRBJ2-1; tentatively, D is TRBD2 (5 bases). Trimming pared 1 base from V and 8 bases from J, leaving 12 bases between. The CDR3 contains 14 residues. Germline V gives CDR1 SGHNT, CDR2 YENEEA. CDR3 loop: CASSLGAPGDEQFF. The CDR3 DNA sequence: TGTGCCAGCAGCTTAGGGGCCCCCGGGGATGAGCAGTTCTTC.

The chain combines TRBV4-2 with TRBJ2-3; no firm D call. Germline lookup yields CDR1 LGHNA and CDR2 YNFKEQ. This CDR3 spans 16 amino acids. Trimming shortened V by 1 base and J by 3 bases, and 14 bases separated the two germline ends. The CDR3 coding sequence is TGTGCCAGCAGCCAAGGAACGTCTTCGGAAACAGATACGCAGTATTTT. This translates into CASSQGTSSETDTQYF.

The rearrangement joins TRBV10-3 to TRBJ1-6; 9 positions agree with TRBD1. This CDR3 has 15 residues. Trimming took 3 bases from V and 8 from J; bases not matched to a gene: 5. Germline V gene lookup returns CDR1 ENHRY and CDR2 SYGVKD. This CDR3 reads CAISDLTGGHSPLHF. In DNA, the CDR3 is TGTGCCATCAGTGACCTGACAGGGGGGCATTCACCCCTCCACTTT.